This TCR beta chain was profiled in a study of OX40 agonist ivuxolimab in advanced cancers. People who had autoimmune disease history or systemic immunosuppression were excluded. Germline values: CDR1 SGHVS, CDR2 FQNEAQ. The V gene lost 1 base and the J gene lost 6 bases, with 10 bases spanning the gap. The CDR3 spans 13 residues. Assay used: immunoSEQ multiplex PCR; TCRdb lists only in-frame clones, some missing. The sample lists 18,000 or so clones, 87% occurring once. Study-level findings and limits: Compared with CD4+, CD8+ T cells on average had more expanded clones. CD4+ and CD8+ blood T cells expanded clonally by week 6 at 0.1 to 3.0 mg/kg. The study found among the lowest clonal expansion in partial responders at 0.1-3.0 mg/kg.

With regard to this clone: Its target is not known.

The J gene is TRBJ2-7, the V gene TRBV7-8, with D unresolved. The sequencing used CD4+ or CD8+ T cells sorted from blood, collected in a trial of the OX40 agonist ivuxolimab. This clonotype was sampled from an adult with an advanced solid tumor such as melanoma, head and neck, liver or kidney cancer. The CDR3 bases are TGTGCCAGCAGCTTAGATAGCCCGAGCGAGCAGTACTTC. Its protein product is CASSLDSPSEQYF.